This is a list of T cell receptor beta chains from one sample in a study of cytomegalovirus exposure and HLA in healthy donors. This table comes from immunoSEQ multiplex PCR, and its TCRdb copy is limited to in-frame clones, with some not included. The sample shows about 200,000 clones, 70% to 85% of them seen only once. Sequenced material: PBMCs. The source is a man aged 50 to 59 in good health and CMV-seronegative. Both conserved end residues are trimmed from each CDR3. For some rows the clone size is stated as once, few or many, or as a class when expanded; others skip it.

v_call | clone_size | cdr3_aa
TRBV28 | . | ASTPGQGGGQPQH
TRBV5-6 | once | ASSLGQFGANVLT
TRBV19 | . | ASSILAARRGYT
TRBV2 | . | ASSEALASGSNEQY
TRBV18 | . | ASSPPVLSDYNEQF
TRBV27 | . | ASSFLGTGVSDTQY
TRBV7-9 | . | ASRSGTSVEQY
TRBV5-1 | . | ASSLWPDQPQH
TRBV9 | once | ASSVDGQGNQPQH
TRBV4-2 | once | ASSFVAGGGTDTQY
TRBV5-4 | . | ASSLVVGSEQF
TRBV13 | once | ASSQTGLNEAF
TRBV9 | . | ASSVGRNYGYT
TRBV18 | once | ASSPPLSDSRPYEQY
TRBV11-2 | . | ASSSSTGGTYEQY
TRBV9 | . | ASSVEGAVTGELF
TRBV10-3 | few | AISEPGHTYNEQF
TRBV6-1 | once | ASSGNRQGALVEQY
TRBV5-1 | . | ASSLGDSLYLAKNIQY
TRBV27 | . | ASRIRQVTYEQY
TRBV5-1 | many | ASSGRGLDGELF
TRBV5-1 | few | ASSRGDVGTEAF
TRBV19 | . | ASSPTGPGYEKLF
TRBV19 | . | ASKTGGSYEQY
TRBV19 | once | ASIPGGASNQPQH
TRBV4-1 | . | ASSDQAGLSSYEQY
TRBV11-3 | few | ASSLDSGHNEQF
TRBV4-1 | . | ASSQVPVTGTGELF
TRBV15 | few | ATSKRLDTQY
TRBV6-1 | . | ASRLAAGSYEQY
TRBV7-2 | . | ASAVEGLAYNEQF
TRBV5-4 | . | ASSLAGDRGHTQY
TRBV6-5 | . | ASSRLAGGNNEQF
TRBV10-3 | . | AISESDRPQKGYT
TRBV19 | few | ASSTRTGGFGTEAF
TRBV7-8 | few | ASRPTGLSGTDTQY
TRBV7-9 | . | SSSLRAYGYT
TRBV27 | . | ASSPPGREQF
TRBV9 | . | ASSPRWGTAYQETQY
TRBV2 | . | ASRDQGLPGETQY
TRBV18 | . | ASSPPRGQGNTGELF
TRBV7-8 | once | ASSFNTTKVNSPLH
TRBV29-1 | . | SVVDTGGTYEQY
TRBV27 | . | ASSVLQGDGELF
TRBV27 | . | ASSFQGYGEQF
TRBV23-1 | . | ASSLTGYGYT
TRBV19 | . | ASSPLGGQSPKTD
TRBV21-1 | once | ASSKAMGGPKNTGELF
TRBV7-9 | . | SSSLGQKDYNEQF
TRBV28 | . | ASSLPPGLAGDQETQY
TRBV4-2 | . | ASSQDPSGVWTEAF
TRBV12-5 | . | ASGLGPGQGGETQY
TRBV27 | . | ASRPRGITEAF